This entry lists 13 T cell receptor beta chains sequenced from one sample in a study of blood T cell repertoires in COVID-19. Profiled with immunoSEQ multiplex PCR; TCRdb holds only in-frame clones, not every one. The table records a few hundred thousand clones, roughly 90% of them present only once. What was sequenced was peripheral blood. The origin of the receptors is a middle-aged man with acute or convalescent COVID-19.

This clone has a handful of counts. V and J are TRBV6-4 and TRBJ1-5; 8 bases line up with TRBD1. From germline, CDR1 is MRHNA and CDR2 SNTAGT. The CDR3 contains 14 residues. Losses at the gene ends were 6 bases for V and 2 bases for J; bases not matched to a gene: 3. The DNA for the CDR3 is TGTGCCAGCAGCCTGACAGGGGGCAATCAGCCCCAGCATTTT. Encoded protein: CASSLTGGNQPQHF.

The chain couples TRBV27 to TRBJ1-6, with a tentative D call TRBD1 (6 bases). The V and J ends lost 6 bases and 10 bases respectively, with 16 bases between them. The germline CDR1 and CDR2 sequences are MNHEY and SMNVEV (reference sequence). This CDR3 comprises 14 residues. The CDR3 nucleotides read TGTGCCAGCAGAAATCTTAGGCAGGGGTCACCCCTCCACTTT. Protein: CASRNLRQGSPLHF.

The chain has TRBV7-9 and TRBJ1-1; D is perhaps TRBD1 (5 bases). The CDR3 spans 13 residues. V was pared by 4 bases and J by 6 bases, with 12 bases between. Germline V gene data show CDR1 as SEHNR and CDR2 as FQNEAQ (reference sequence). This CDR3 is CASSSTVSPEAFF. Written as DNA, the CDR3 is TGTGCCAGCAGCTCGACAGTCAGTCCTGAAGCTTTCTTT.

As regards this clone: At the DNA level, this CDR3 is encoded by other sequences in the same sample as well. This chain links TRBV27 with TRBJ1-1; possible D gene TRBD1, 5 bases. Germline values: CDR1 MNHEY, CDR2 SMNVEV (reference sequence). The CDR3 is 13 residues long. Trimming stripped 3 bases from V and 1 base from J, with 6 bases between. DNA of the CDR3: TGTGCCAGCAGTTTCACAGGGAACACTGAAGCTTTCTTT. Its protein is CASSFTGNTEAFF.

This chain joins TRBV28 and TRBJ1-5; 8 bases map to TRBD1. The CDR3 sequence is 16 residues long. From germline, CDR1 is MDHEN and CDR2 SYDVKM. J was trimmed by 2 bases and V by 5 bases; bases with no gene match: 8. The CDR3 spells CASSPQGAGGNQPQHF. CDR3 in DNA: TGTGCCAGCAGTCCGCAGGGGGCCGGGGGCAATCAGCCCCAGCATTTT.

The chain combines TRBV4-2 with TRBJ1-2; possibly TRBD1 for D (6 bases). CDR1 LGHNA and CDR2 YNFKEQ come from the germline V gene. The CDR3 sequence is 17 residues long. V shed 4 bases and J shed 1 base, with 19 bases lying between them. CDR3 nucleotide sequence: TGTGCCAGCAGCCTTTTGATGGGCAGGGGAATTAACTATGGCTACACCTTC. Its protein is CASSLLMGRGINYGYTF.

The chain recombines TRBV29-1 with TRBJ2-7; 7 positions agree with TRBD2. Trimming at V came to 4 bases and at J to 0 bases, leaving 9 bases not matched to a gene. The CDR3 covers 15 residues. The germline V gene has CDR1 SQVTM and CDR2 ANQGSEA. This chain's CDR3 is CSVGFLGGSSYEQYF. In DNA, the CDR3 is TGCAGCGTTGGTTTTTTGGGGGGGAGCTCCTACGAGCAGTACTTC.

The rearrangement uses TRBV15 and TRBJ2-1; D possibly corresponds to TRBD1 (6 bases). The CDR3 has 16 residues. V dropped 5 bases and J dropped 15 bases, with 29 bases sitting between them. Germline V gene sequence: CDR1 LNHNV, CDR2 YYDKDF (reference sequence). The CDR3 sequence: CATSGPRDIPDKGLFF. The CDR3 nucleotides are TGTGCCACCAGCGGTCCCCGGGACATACCTGACAAAGGGCTGTTCTTC. Combining the CDR3 with reference TRBV15 and TRBJ2-1 gives the whole variable domain DAMVIQNPRYQVTQFGKPVTLSCSQTLNHNVMYWYQQKSSQAPKLLFHYYDKDFNNEADTPDNFQSRRPNTSFCFLDIRSPGLGDTAMYLCATSGPRDIPDKGLFFGPGTRLTVL.

The chain is built from TRBV4-1 and TRBJ1-1; a possible D gene is TRBD1 (6 bases). Trimming shortened V by 0 bases and J by 4 bases, and 15 bases separated the two germline ends. Per germline, CDR1 MGHRA and CDR2 YSYEKL. This CDR3 is built from 16 residues. CDR3 in DNA: TGCGCCAGCAGCCAAGATCTTGCAGGGGCTGTCACTGAAGCTTTCTTT. Amino acid sequence: CASSQDLAGAVTEAFF.

V usage is TRBV5-6 and J usage is TRBJ2-5, with 7 bases identical to TRBD2. J lost 5 bases, V lost 3 bases, and 10 bases had no gene match. Per the germline V gene, CDR1 is SGHDT and CDR2 is YYEEEE. CDR3 length equals 15 residues. The CDR3: CASSWIAGRGETQYF. DNA of the CDR3: TGTGCCAGCAGCTGGATAGCGGGCCGCGGGGAGACCCAGTACTTC.

The gene calls are TRBV18 and TRBJ2-1; 7 bases map to TRBD2. The CDR3 loop spans 15 amino acids. From germline, CDR1 is KGHSH and CDR2 LQKENI. V shed 3 bases, J shed 4 bases, and the junction held 6 bases outside the gene matches. The CDR3 sequence is CASSPMAGEYNEQFF. As DNA, the CDR3 is TGTGCCAGCTCACCCATGGCGGGGGAGTACAATGAGCAGTTCTTC.

V usage is TRBV28 and J usage is TRBJ2-7; D perhaps matches TRBD2 (7 bases). V lost 6 bases, J lost 5 bases, and 17 bases lay in between. The CDR3 contains 14 residues. CDR1 is MDHEN and CDR2 is SYDVKM in the germline V gene. CDR3 nucleotide sequence: TGTGCCAGCAGCCTCACGGGCGGGGGCAACGAGCAGTACTTC. Amino acids: CASSLTGGGNEQYF.

V is TRBV6-6 and J is TRBJ1-1, with D unresolved. Trimming left V 5 bases short and J 0 bases short, with 13 bases between. CDR3 length equals 15 residues. CDR1 MNHNY and CDR2 SVGAGI come from the germline V gene (reference sequence). The CDR3 spells CASSPQSALNTEAFF. In DNA, the CDR3 is TGTGCCAGCAGTCCACAAAGTGCCCTGAACACTGAAGCTTTCTTT.